Presented here are 22 T cell receptor beta chains from one specimen sequenced in a study of vaccination effects on CD4 cells after COVID-19. Measured with immunoSEQ multiplex PCR; TCRdb has only the in-frame clones, and not every one. The sample consists of about 79,000 clones, about 70% of them appearing once. Peptide-pool stimulation followed by sequencing identified expanded antigen-specific CD4+ clonotypes in the ViraFEST assay. Culturing for about 10 days preceded CD4+ T cell isolation. Their antigen targets remain unknown. Here the sequenced sample was CD4+ T cells from PBMCs cultured with HCoV-229E spike peptides, taken before COVID-19 vaccination. The receptors stem from a human donor who received a COVID-19 vaccine.

The chain couples TRBV29-1 to TRBJ1-1; the D is unclear. Looked up from germline, CDR1 is SQVTM and CDR2 is ANQGSEA. V was pared by 3 bases and J by 2 bases, with 10 bases between. This CDR3 spans 13 amino acids. CDR3 sequence: CSVETGKNTEAFF. The CDR3 bases are TGCAGCGTTGAGACGGGAAAAAACACTGAAGCTTTCTTT.

This clone was seen more than once but under ten times. This chain links TRBV2 with TRBJ1-5; D perhaps matches TRBD1 (5 bases). Germline CDR1 SNHLY, CDR2 FYNNEI. The V end lost 6 bases, the J end lost 7 bases, and 19 bases lay between the germline ends. The CDR3 has 15 amino acids. The CDR3, as DNA: TGTGCCAGCAGAAGAAAGGACGGGGCGGCACAGCCCCAGCATTTT. Amino acids: CASRRKDGAAQPQHF.

Regarding this clone: The sample holds other DNA sequences that translate to the same CDR3. The chain combines TRBV9 with TRBJ2-1, with TRBD1 matching over 7 bases. The CDR3 sequence is 15 residues long. The V gene end was trimmed by 4 bases and the J gene end by 0 bases; junction bases not matched to a gene: 4. The V gene's germline CDR1 is SGDLS and CDR2 YYNGEE. The CDR3 region is CASSLRQGSYNEQFF. The CDR3 nucleotides read TGTGCCAGCAGCCTCCGACAGGGCTCCTACAATGAGCAGTTCTTC.

This clone has only one observation. The rearrangement uses TRBV24-1 and TRBJ2-1; D tentatively fits TRBD1 or TRBD2 (6 bases each). CDR1 KGHDR and CDR2 SFDVKD come from the germline V gene. V dropped 4 bases and J dropped 6 bases, with 18 bases sitting between them. The CDR3 runs to 16 residues. The chain's CDR3 is CATSDPEGGRVNEQFF. The CDR3 DNA reads as TGTGCCACCAGTGACCCTGAAGGGGGGCGGGTCAATGAGCAGTTCTTC.

The rearrangement joins TRBV9 to TRBJ2-3; TRBD2 matches at 7 bases. CDR3 length: 19 amino acids. V lost 0 bases to trimming and J lost 2 bases; unmatched junction nucleotides: 15. CDR1 and CDR2 from the germline V gene are SGDLS and YYNGEE. Here the CDR3 DNA reads TGTGCCAGCAGCGTAGATGGGAGGGTGGGCAGTACCATCACAGATACGCAGTATTTT. This gives the protein CASSVDGRVGSTITDTQYF.

The V and J genes are TRBV19 and TRBJ1-5, with D unresolved. This CDR3 spans 13 amino acids. Trimming took off 7 bases at V and 6 bases at J, with 13 bases between the two ends. Germline values: CDR1 LNHDA, CDR2 SQIVND (reference sequence). In DNA form, the CDR3 reads TGTGCCAGTACCCCTCGAACGACTCAGCCCCAGCATTTT. Its translation: CASTPRTTQPQHF.

The chain employs TRBV5-1 and TRBJ2-5, with D perhaps matching TRBD2 (5 bases). Germline CDR1 reads SGHRS; CDR2 reads YFSETQ. Deletions cut 0 bases from V and 3 bases from J, with 18 bases between. The CDR3 has 17 amino acids. DNA for the CDR3: TGCGCCAGCAGCTTGGGAAGTTTGGCGACTATAAAAGAGACCCAGTACTTC. It translates to CASSLGSLATIKETQYF.

This clone occurred a few times. This rearrangement joins TRBV5-1 to TRBJ1-1; D is undetermined. This CDR3 comprises 14 residues. Germline V lookup: CDR1 SGHRS, CDR2 YFSETQ. V was pared by 3 bases and J by 4 bases, with 13 bases between. The CDR3 DNA is TGCGCCAGCAGCTCTGGCGCGTACGGCACTGAAGCTTTCTTT. This gives the protein CASSSGAYGTEAFF.

In its sample, this clone was seen a few times. This sequence joins TRBV27 and TRBJ1-6; TRBD1 aligns across 7 bases. After removal of 2 bases from V and 9 bases from J, the junction contained 7 bases not matched to a gene. The CDR3 has 15 amino acids. Germline V gene lookup returns CDR1 MNHEY and CDR2 SMNVEV (reference sequence). In nucleotides, the CDR3 is TGTGCCAGCAGTTTAGAGGGGGCGCGGCTTTCACCCCTCCACTTT. Its translation is CASSLEGARLSPLHF.

This clone was seen a handful of times. CDR3 protein: CASRLASGGLYEQYV. In DNA form, the CDR3 reads TGTGCCAGCAGGCTGGCCAGCGGGGGGTTGTACGAGCAGTACGTC. The chain carries TRBV7-2 and TRBJ2-7; 9 bases map to TRBD2. CDR3 length equals 15 residues. CDR1 SGHTA and CDR2 FQGNSA come from the germline V gene. V was pared by 6 bases and J by 4 bases, with 10 bases of the junction left unmatched.

The CDR3: CASSVGDVRNEQFF. The CDR3 DNA follows: TGTGCCAGCAGCGTAGGGGACGTGCGCAATGAGCAGTTCTTC. The V call is TRBV9, the J call TRBJ2-1; D tentatively reads TRBD1 or TRBD2 (5 bases each). Trimming shortened V by 0 bases and J by 6 bases, and 10 bases separated the two germline ends. The CDR3 is made up of 14 amino acids. The germline V gene encodes CDR1 SGDLS and CDR2 YYNGEE.

The chain couples TRBV6-6 to TRBJ1-5; the D gene is possibly TRBD1 (5 bases). Germline V gives CDR1 MNHNY, CDR2 SVGAGI (reference sequence). V gave up 0 bases and J gave up 14 bases, with 17 bases separating them. This CDR3 has 14 residues. CDR3 in amino acids: CASSYSPDSGVEHF. The CDR3 region has the DNA TGTGCCAGCAGTTACTCGCCGGACTCGGGGGTCGAGCATTTT.

The chain carries TRBV5-1 and TRBJ2-1; 8 bases are shared with TRBD2. V shed 2 bases, J shed 6 bases, and the junction held 10 bases outside the gene matches. The germline gives CDR1 SGHRS, CDR2 YFSETQ. This CDR3 is 16 amino acids long. The CDR3 region has the DNA TGCGCCAGCAGCTTATTAGCGGGGCTCGTCGTCAATGAGCAGTTCTTC. This codes for CASSLLAGLVVNEQFF.

The V call is TRBV6-2 or TRBV6-3, the J call TRBJ2-1; 10 bases line up with TRBD1. The trim removed 2 bases at V and 1 base at J, leaving 5 bases unmatched. The CDR3 sequence is 17 residues long. Germline-derived CDR1 and CDR2 are MNHEY and SVGEGT. In DNA, the CDR3 is TGTGCCAGCAGTTACCAACGGGACAGGGGTTCCTACAATGAGCAGTTCTTC. This sequence encodes CASSYQRDRGSYNEQFF.

The chain employs TRBV12-3 or TRBV12-4 and TRBJ1-2; no firm D call. CDR3 length: 12 amino acids. Trimming shortened V by 4 bases and J by 7 bases, and 10 bases separated the two germline ends. The CDR3 is CASSWWGTGYTF. The DNA of the CDR3 is TGTGCCAGCAGTTGGTGGGGTACTGGCTACACCTTC.

This clone was picked up one time. This chain connects TRBV7-3 to TRBJ1-1; D might be TRBD1 (6 bases). CDR3 length equals 14 residues. CDR1 SGHTA and CDR2 FQGTGA come from the germline V gene. Trimming took off 3 bases at V and 5 bases at J, with 13 bases between the two ends. In DNA form, the CDR3 reads TGTGCCAGCAGCTTTGTCTTCCAGGGGACTGAAGCTTTCTTT. This sequence encodes CASSFVFQGTEAFF.

The V gene is TRBV28, the J gene TRBJ1-3; tentative D call: TRBD1 (5 bases). From germline, CDR1 is MDHEN and CDR2 SYDVKM. The CDR3 loop spans 18 amino acids. V lost 6 bases, J lost 1 base, and 22 bases lay in between. The CDR3 DNA sequence: TGTGCCAGCAGCACTCCGGGCCCACTGCCAGGGTCTGGAAACACCATATATTTT. This sequence encodes CASSTPGPLPGSGNTIYF.

This clone was found a few times. The same CDR3 also results from other DNA sequences found in this sample. The V call is TRBV7-2, the J call TRBJ1-4; 8 bases fit TRBD1. Germline V gene lookup returns CDR1 SGHTA and CDR2 FQGNSA. The CDR3 contains 14 residues. After removal of 5 bases from V and 4 bases from J, the junction contained 3 bases not matched to a gene. CDR3 coding DNA: TGTGCCAGCAGCCCCGACAGGGGTAATGAAAAACTGTTTTTT. Protein product: CASSPDRGNEKLFF.

For the CDR3, the DNA is TGTGCCAGCAGTTACTCCGGACAGTCCTACGAGCAGTACGTC. Translating it yields CASSYSGQSYEQYV. The chain is built from TRBV6-6 and TRBJ2-7; tentative D call: TRBD1 (6 bases). The length of the CDR3 is 14 residues. The germline V and J ends were trimmed by 0 bases and 1 base, with 7 bases remaining between them. CDR1 is MNHNY, CDR2 SVGAGI, per germline (reference sequence).

This chain links TRBV29-1 with TRBJ2-1; D unclear. The CDR3 is made up of 13 amino acids. Per germline, CDR1 SQVTM and CDR2 ANQGSEA. CDR3: CSHAYSMGNEQFF. CDR3 sequence (DNA): TGCAGTCACGCATATTCAATGGGGAATGAGCAGTTCTTC.

The chain has TRBV12-5 and TRBJ1-1, with unresolved D. The CDR3 sequence is 13 residues long. The germline gives CDR1 LGHNT, CDR2 FRNRAP. V lost 0 bases to trimming and J lost 3 bases, with 5 bases between them. The CDR3: CASGLVSYTEAFF. In DNA, the CDR3 is TGTGCTAGTGGTTTGGTATCCTACACTGAAGCTTTCTTT.

This clone was found a few times. The chain combines TRBV4-1 with TRBJ1-1; no clear D gene. Trimming removed 4 bases from V and 0 bases from J, with 15 bases in between. CDR1 and CDR2 from the germline V gene are MGHRA and YSYEKL. CDR3 length: 16 residues. DNA for the CDR3: TGCGCCAGCAGCCGGGAGGCAGGAGAGATGAACACTGAAGCTTTCTTT. Protein sequence: CASSREAGEMNTEAFF.